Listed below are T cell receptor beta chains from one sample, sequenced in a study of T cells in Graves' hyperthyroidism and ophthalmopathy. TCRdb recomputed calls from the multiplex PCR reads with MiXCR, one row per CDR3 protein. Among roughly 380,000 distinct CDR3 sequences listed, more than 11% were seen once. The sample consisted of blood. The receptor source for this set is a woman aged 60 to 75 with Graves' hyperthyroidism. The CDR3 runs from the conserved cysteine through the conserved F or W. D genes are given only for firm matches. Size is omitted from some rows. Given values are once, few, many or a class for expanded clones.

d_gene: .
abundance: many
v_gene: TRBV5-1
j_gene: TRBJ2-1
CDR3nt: TGCGCCAGCAGCTTGTCCACGGACCTATCCTACAATGAGCAGTTCTTC
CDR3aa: CASSLSTDLSYNEQFF

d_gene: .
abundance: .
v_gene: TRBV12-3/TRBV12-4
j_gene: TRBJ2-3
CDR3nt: TGTGCCAGCAGTCCCCGGGACGAGGGCACAGATACGCAGTATTTT
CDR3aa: CASSPRDEGTDTQYF

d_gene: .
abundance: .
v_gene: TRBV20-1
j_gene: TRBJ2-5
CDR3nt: TGCAGTGCAAGCCCACAACAGGCGGGATCAATTGAGACCCAGTACTTC
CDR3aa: CSASPQQAGSIETQYF

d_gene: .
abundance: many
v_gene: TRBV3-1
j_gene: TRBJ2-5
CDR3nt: TGTGCCAGCAGCCAAGGGGCTAGCGCCGGGACCCAGTACTTC
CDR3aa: CASSQGASAGTQYF

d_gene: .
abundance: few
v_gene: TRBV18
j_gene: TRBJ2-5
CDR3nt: TGTGCCAGCTCACCCCCCCAGGGTGGGGGACAAGAGACCCAGTACTTC
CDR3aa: CASSPPQGGGQETQYF

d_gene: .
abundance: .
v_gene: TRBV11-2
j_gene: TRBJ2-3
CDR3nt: TGTGCCAGCAGCCCAATGGATACGCAGTATTTT
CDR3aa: CASSPMDTQYF

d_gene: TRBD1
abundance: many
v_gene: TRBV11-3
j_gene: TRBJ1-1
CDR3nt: TGTGCCAGCAGCATAGGACAGGCCGTGAACACTGAAGCTTTCTTT
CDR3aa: CASSIGQAVNTEAFF

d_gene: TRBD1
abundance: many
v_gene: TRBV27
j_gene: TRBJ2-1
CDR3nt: TGTGCCAGCAGTTTATTGGCCGGGACAGGGTCAACCTACAATGAGCAGTTCTTC
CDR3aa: CASSLLAGTGSTYNEQFF

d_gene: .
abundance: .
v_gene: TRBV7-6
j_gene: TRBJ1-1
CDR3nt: TGTGCCAGCAGCTTACAGGTGGGGGTCCCCCGCGAAATGAACACTGAAGCTTTCTTT
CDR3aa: CASSLQVGVPREMNTEAFF

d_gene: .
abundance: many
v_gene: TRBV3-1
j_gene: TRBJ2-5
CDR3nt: TGTGCCAGCAGGCGGGACTCCCAAGAGACCCAGTACTTC
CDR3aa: CASRRDSQETQYF

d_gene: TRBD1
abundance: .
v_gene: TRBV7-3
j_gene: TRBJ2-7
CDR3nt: TGTGCCAGCAGCTCCCCAACCTCCGACAGGGGCACCTACGAGCAGTACTTC
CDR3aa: CASSSPTSDRGTYEQYF

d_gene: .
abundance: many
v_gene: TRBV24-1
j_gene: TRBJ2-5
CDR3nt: TGTGCCACCAGTAGTCCAGGGATCGTGGAGACCCAGTACTTC
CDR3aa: CATSSPGIVETQYF

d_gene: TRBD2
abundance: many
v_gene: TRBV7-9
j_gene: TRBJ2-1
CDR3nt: TGTGCCAGCAGCTCAGGACTAGCGGGGTCATACGGGCAGTTCTTC
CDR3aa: CASSSGLAGSYGQFF

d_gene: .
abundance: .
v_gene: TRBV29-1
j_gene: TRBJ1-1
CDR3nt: TGCAGCGTTGAAGATTCTAGAGGGGCGGCTGAAGCTTTCTTT
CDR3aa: CSVEDSRGAAEAFF

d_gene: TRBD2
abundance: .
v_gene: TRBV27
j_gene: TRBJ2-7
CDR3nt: TGTGCCAGCAGGGAATTAACTAGCGGGAGGTCCGAGCAGTACTTC
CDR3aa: CASRELTSGRSEQYF

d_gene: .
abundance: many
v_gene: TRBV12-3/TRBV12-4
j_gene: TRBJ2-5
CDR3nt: TGTGCCAGCAGTTTTACCAGGGGCAGCGGGACCCAGTACTTC
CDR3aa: CASSFTRGSGTQYF

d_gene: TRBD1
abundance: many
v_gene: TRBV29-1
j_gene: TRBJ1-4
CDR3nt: TGCAGCGTTGAAGAAACCGGGACAGGGCGTGAAAAACTGTTTTTT
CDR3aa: CSVEETGTGREKLFF

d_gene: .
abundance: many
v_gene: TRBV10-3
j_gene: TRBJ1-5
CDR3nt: TGTGCCATCAGTGAAAACGGACAGAATCAGCCCCAGCATTTT
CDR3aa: CAISENGQNQPQHF

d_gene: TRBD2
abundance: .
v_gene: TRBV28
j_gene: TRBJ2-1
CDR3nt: TGTGCCAGCAGTCCCCTAGCGGGAGGGGGTTCTAGCGCCTACAATGAGCAGTTCTTC
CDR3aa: CASSPLAGGGSSAYNEQFF

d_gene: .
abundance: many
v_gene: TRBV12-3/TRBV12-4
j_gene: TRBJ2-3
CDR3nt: TGTGCCAGCAAAGGGGATCTAAAACATACGCAGTATTTT
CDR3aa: CASKGDLKHTQYF

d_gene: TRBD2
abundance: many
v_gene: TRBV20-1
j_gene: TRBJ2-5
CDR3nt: TGCAGTGCGGTTACCGGGACTAGGGGAGAGACCCAGTACTTC
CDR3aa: CSAVTGTRGETQYF

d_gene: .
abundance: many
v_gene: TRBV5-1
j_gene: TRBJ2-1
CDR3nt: TGCGCCAGCAGCTTGCCCCCCGGCAGGGAGGTTTACAATGAGCAGTTCTTC
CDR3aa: CASSLPPGREVYNEQFF

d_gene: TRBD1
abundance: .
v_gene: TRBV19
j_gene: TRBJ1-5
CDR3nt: TGTGCCAGTAGTAAACGACAGGGAGGCCAGCCCCAGCATTTT
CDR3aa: CASSKRQGGQPQHF

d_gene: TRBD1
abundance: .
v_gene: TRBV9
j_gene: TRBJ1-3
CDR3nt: TGTGCCAGCAGCGCTCAGGGGGACTCTGGAAACACCATATATTTT
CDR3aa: CASSAQGDSGNTIYF

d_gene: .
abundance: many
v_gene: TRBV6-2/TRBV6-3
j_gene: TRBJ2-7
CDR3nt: TGTGCCAGCAGTTATCCGGGAGTACTGGAGCAGTACTTC
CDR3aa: CASSYPGVLEQYF

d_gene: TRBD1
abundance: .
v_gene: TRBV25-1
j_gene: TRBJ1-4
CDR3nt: TGTGCCAGCAGTGAATACACAGGGGGGGATGAAAAACTGTTTTTT
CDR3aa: CASSEYTGGDEKLFF

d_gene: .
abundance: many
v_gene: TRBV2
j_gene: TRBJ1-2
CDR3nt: TGTGCCAGCAGGGTTGACAGATCAGGAGGCTACACCTTC
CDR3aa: CASRVDRSGGYTF

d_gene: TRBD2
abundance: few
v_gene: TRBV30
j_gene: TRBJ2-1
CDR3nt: TGTGCCTGGAGTGTAGGGGCGGGAGTAGCTGAGCAGTTCTTC
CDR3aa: CAWSVGAGVAEQFF

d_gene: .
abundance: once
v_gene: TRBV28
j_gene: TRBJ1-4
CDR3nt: TGTGCCAGCAGGATGGGGGGAGCAGGGGTCGAAAAACTGTTTTTT
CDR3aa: CASRMGGAGVEKLFF

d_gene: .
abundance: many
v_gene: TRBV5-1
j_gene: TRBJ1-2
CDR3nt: TGCGCCAGCTTTGGGGGCAGTTCATATGGCTACACCTTC
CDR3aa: CASFGGSSYGYTF

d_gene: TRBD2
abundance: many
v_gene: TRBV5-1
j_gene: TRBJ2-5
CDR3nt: TGCGCCAGCAGCTTGAACGCAGCGGGAGGGCGGGAGACCCAGTACTTC
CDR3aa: CASSLNAAGGRETQYF

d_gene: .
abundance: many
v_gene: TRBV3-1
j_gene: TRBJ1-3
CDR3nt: TGTGCCAGCAGCCAAGATATACCCCCTGGAAACACCATATATTTT
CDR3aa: CASSQDIPPGNTIYF

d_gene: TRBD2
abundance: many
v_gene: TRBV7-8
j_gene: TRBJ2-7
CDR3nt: TGTGCCAGCAGCTCCTGGCTTAGCGGGACGCTAGGCGAGCAGTACTTC
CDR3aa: CASSSWLSGTLGEQYF

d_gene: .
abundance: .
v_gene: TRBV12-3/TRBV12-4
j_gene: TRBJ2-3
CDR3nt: TGTGCCAGCAGTTTTGGTGGGGCTAGCACAGATACGCAGTATTTT
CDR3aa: CASSFGGASTDTQYF

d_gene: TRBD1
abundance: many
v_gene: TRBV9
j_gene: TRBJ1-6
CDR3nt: TGTGCCAGCAGTGACACAGGGGAAGGTTCACCCCTCCACTTT
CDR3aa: CASSDTGEGSPLHF

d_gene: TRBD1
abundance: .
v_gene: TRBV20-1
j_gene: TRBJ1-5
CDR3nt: TGCAGTGCTTCGACAGGGTTTGATCAGCCCCAGCATTTT
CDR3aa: CSASTGFDQPQHF

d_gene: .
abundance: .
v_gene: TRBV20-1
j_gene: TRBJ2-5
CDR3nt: TGCAGTGCTAGAGACCCGGTAAGGGAGACCCAGTACTTC
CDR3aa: CSARDPVRETQYF

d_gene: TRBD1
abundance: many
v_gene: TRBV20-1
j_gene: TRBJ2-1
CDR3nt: TGCAGTGCTAGTCGTGACAGGGGCCACAATGAGCAGTTCTTC
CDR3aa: CSASRDRGHNEQFF

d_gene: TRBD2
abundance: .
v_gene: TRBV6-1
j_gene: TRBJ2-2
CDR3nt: TGTGCCAGCCGGTCAGCGGGAGCGAACACCGGGGAGCTGTTTTTT
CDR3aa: CASRSAGANTGELFF

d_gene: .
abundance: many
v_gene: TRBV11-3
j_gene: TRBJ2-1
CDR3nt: TGTGCCAGCAGCTATCGGGCTGGGAATGAGCAGTTCTTC
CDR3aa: CASSYRAGNEQFF

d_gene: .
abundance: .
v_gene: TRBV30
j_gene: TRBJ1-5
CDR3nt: TGTGCCTGGAGTTCGGATCGCAATCAGCCCCAGCATTTT
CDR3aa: CAWSSDRNQPQHF

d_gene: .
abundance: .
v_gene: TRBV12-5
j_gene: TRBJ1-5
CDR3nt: TGTGCTAGTGGTTTGCGCTCTAGATACAGGGAATTAAGCAATCAGCCCCAGCATTTT
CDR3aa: CASGLRSRYRELSNQPQHF

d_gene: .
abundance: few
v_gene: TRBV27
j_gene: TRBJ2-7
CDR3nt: TGTGCCGGCAGTTTGGACGGATCGAGCGAGCAGTACTTC
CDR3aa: CAGSLDGSSEQYF

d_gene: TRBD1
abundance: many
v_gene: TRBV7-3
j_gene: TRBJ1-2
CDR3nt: TGTGCCAGCAGCGAAGGACAGGGCAGGAGCTACACCTTC
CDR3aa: CASSEGQGRSYTF

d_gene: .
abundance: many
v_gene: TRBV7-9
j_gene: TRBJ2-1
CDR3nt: TGTGCCAGCAGACTCCGCGGGCAGGAGACCCCTGAGCAGTTCTTC
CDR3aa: CASRLRGQETPEQFF

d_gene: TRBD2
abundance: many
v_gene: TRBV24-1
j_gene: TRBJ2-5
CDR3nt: TGTGCCACCAGTGAACAACCCGGGACTAGCTTACAAGAGACCCAGTACTTC
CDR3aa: CATSEQPGTSLQETQYF

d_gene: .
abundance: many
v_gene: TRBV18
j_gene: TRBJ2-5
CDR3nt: TGTGCCAGCTCAGCAAGCCAAGAGACCCAGTACTTC
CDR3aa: CASSASQETQYF

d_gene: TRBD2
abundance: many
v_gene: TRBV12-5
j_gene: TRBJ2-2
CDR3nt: TGTGCTAGTGGCCCCCGCGGGGGGGGACTAAACACCGGGGAGCTGTTTTTT
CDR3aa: CASGPRGGGLNTGELFF

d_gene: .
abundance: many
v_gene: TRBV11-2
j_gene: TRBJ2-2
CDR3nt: TGTGCCAGCAGCTTAGAACTAGGGAACACCGGGGAGCTGTTTTTT
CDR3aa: CASSLELGNTGELFF

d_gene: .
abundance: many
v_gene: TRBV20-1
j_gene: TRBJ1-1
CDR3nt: TGCAGTGCCCCCGGGGGCGTTAAGAACACTGAAGCTTTCTTT
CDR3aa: CSAPGGVKNTEAFF

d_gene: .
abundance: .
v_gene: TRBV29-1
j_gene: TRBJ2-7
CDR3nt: TGCAGCACCCGACTTTCCAATGAGCAGTACTTC
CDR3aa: CSTRLSNEQYF

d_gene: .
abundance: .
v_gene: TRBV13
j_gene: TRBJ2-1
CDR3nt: TGTGCCAGCAGCCTCAACACAGGGGGACTGGCGGGAGATGGTGAGCAGTTCTTC
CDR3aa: CASSLNTGGLAGDGEQFF

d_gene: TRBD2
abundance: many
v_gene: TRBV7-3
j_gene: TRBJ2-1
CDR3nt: TGTGCCAGCAGCCCACGAGCGGGAGGGGAGCAGTTCTTC
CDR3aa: CASSPRAGGEQFF

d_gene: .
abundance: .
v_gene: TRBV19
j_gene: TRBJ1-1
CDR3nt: TGTGCCAGTAGTATAGATGAGGCCAGGGTAAGAACTGAAGCTTTCTTT
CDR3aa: CASSIDEARVRTEAFF

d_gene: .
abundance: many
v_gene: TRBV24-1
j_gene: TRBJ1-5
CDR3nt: TGTGCCACCAGTGATTTGCTGCCGGAGCCCCAGCATTTT
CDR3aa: CATSDLLPEPQHF

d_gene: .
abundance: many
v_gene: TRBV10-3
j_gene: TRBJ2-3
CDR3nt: TGTGCCATCAAGATTGGGACAACACGAGATACGCAGTATTTT
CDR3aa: CAIKIGTTRDTQYF

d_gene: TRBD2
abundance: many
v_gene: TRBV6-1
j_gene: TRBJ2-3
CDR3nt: TGTGCCATCGCGGGAGGGCCTAGCACAGATACGCAGTATTTT
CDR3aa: CAIAGGPSTDTQYF

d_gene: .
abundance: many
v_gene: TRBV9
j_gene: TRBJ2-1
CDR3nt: TGTGCCAGCAGCGTAGACCCAGGCTCCTACAATGAGCAGTTCTTC
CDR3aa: CASSVDPGSYNEQFF

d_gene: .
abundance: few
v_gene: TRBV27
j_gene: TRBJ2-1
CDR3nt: TGTGCCAGCAGTTTATCCGAAAACTCCTACAATGAGCAGTTCTTC
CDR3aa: CASSLSENSYNEQFF

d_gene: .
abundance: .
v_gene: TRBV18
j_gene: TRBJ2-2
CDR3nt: TGTGCCAGCTCACCCCTAACGGGATCGAACACCGGGGAGCTGTTTTTT
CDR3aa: CASSPLTGSNTGELFF